This record covers a single T cell receptor beta chain. No antigen is known for it. No qualities accompany the bases; no much larger clone lies one base away. The library was generated by 5' RACE. These reads were obtained on an Illumina HiSeq 2500. A second PCR of about 7 to 12 cycles was run with a J-beta primer mix and a sample-barcoded 5' primer. A template-switch 5' adaptor carrying 12 random nucleotides introduced a unique molecular identifier onto each TCR beta cDNA molecule. Each sample yielded at least 2.5 million CDR3-containing paired-end reads. The Mint cDNA synthesis kit, primed by a TRBC-specific oligonucleotide, was used to synthesize first-strand cDNA from all RNA. All cDNA was treated with uracil-DNA glycosylase and then went through a first 18-cycle PCR with the universal primers M1SS and BC2_uni_R. In the original analysis: For normalization, 1 million high-quality reads were randomly selected from each sample, with every read carrying a distinct molecular identifier. Reads with shared molecular identifiers were discarded instead of being binned into consensus sequences. MiTCR, with a Q25 quality threshold and the strictest error-elimination algorithm, was used for CDR3 identification, clonotype clustering and error correction. A nonparametric unseen species model using Euler transformation provided a lower-bound estimate of total TCR beta diversity. In-frame beta chains were kept once TCRdb had trimmed the public reads at Q25 with fastp and called clones with MiXCR. A single entry per CDR3 protein holds the most common genes and DNA from its merged rows. The V and J calls, along with clone size, are taken from TCRdb and not from the paper's own processing. The sample table lists around 650,000 distinct CDR3 sequences, around 32% of them with a count of one. 15% to 17% of the sample goes to the ten largest clones.

The data belong to a study of blood T cells in healthy people across ages (dated by TCRdb to the mid-2010s). At the level of the whole study: Template switching captured roughly one uniquely barcoded TCR beta cDNA molecule per two T cells in model experiments. Using the same blood draw, the study looked at two additional independent replicas of 1 million unique cDNA reads for two donors, one aged 18 to 30 and the other aged 80 or older. Donors of different ages were randomly distributed across sequencing lanes to avoid experimental bias. Using deep sequencing normalized with unique cDNA molecular identifiers, the study measured how TCR beta repertoire diversity changes with age. Donors were grouped into four age groups: young (average approximately 15 years), middle-aged (over 35), aged (about 60) and long-lived (over 80).

Overall results and qualifications from the work: Compared with the aged group, the long-lived group had more naive CD4+ T cells, fewer expanded clones and increased TCR diversity, a pattern suggesting age selection. Since profiling was done on bulk unsorted PBMCs, naive and antigen-experienced compartments could not be conclusively compared. Observed TCR beta diversity per million T cells fell roughly linearly with age, and a significant reduction was already apparent by age approximately 40. The percentage of naive T cells measured by flow cytometry correlated strongly with observed TCR beta diversity. Estimates of total diversity from one million sequenced T cells were regarded as lower bounds and underestimates. Because the CMV infection status of the donors was unknown, age-related changes in expanded clonotypes may potentially have been confounded.

Systemically healthy Caucasian individuals from Russia, 35 to 50 in total and aged roughly 6 to 100 years, were included as donors. Ten milliliters of peripheral blood were drawn from each donor into EDTA-treated Vacutainer tubes. Ficoll-Paque density-gradient centrifugation was used to isolate PBMCs, with at least 6.5 million per sample. Total RNA, at least 5 micrograms per sample, was extracted from PBMCs with Trizol reagent. For every donor, flow cytometry on a PBMC aliquot measured the percentage of naive CD45RAhigh/CD27high T cells. Germline trimming: 12 bases from V, 4 bases from J; junction bases outside gene matches: 6. The CDR3 goes from the cysteine to the phenylalanine over 13 residues. Just the 39-base CDR3 DNA is kept, in frame starting at base 1. The germline V gene supplies CDR1 KGHDR and CDR2 SFDVKD.

This sequence uses TRBV24-1 and TRBJ2-1; 9 central bases correspond to TRBD1. The sample taken for sequencing was blood. This TCR derives from a woman older than 75 in good health. Donor details come from another sample of the same person, matched by shared clones. CDR3 region: CASRDREYNEQFF. The DNA sequence is TGTGCCTCCCGGGACAGGGAATACAATGAGCAGTTCTTC.